The next 15 T cell receptor beta chains were all read from a single sample in a study of blood T cell repertoires in COVID-19 (dated by TCRdb to between 2020 and 2021). Library preparation was by the immunoSEQ multiplex PCR assay. Sourced from immuneACCESS, this table was stored by TCRdb with only in-frame sequences that have V and J called. A share of the clones is absent; for the studies checked, an unresolved V gene accounts for under half, and the remainder has no known explanation. This sample has 240,000 or so clones in its table, and roughly 79% of those were observed once. The ten largest clonotypes hold 1.5% to 2% of the sample. Input material: peripheral blood. Receptors were obtained from a woman of 80 years or more with acute or convalescent COVID-19.

This clone has only one observation. The chain employs TRBV5-4 and TRBJ2-5; D unresolved. Germline-derived CDR1 and CDR2 are SGHNT and YYREEE (reference sequence). This CDR3 comprises 14 residues. V gave up 2 bases and J gave up 5 bases, with 13 bases separating them. CDR3 residues: CASSFLAGGETQYF. The DNA of the CDR3 is TGTGCCAGCAGCTTCTTAGCCGGTGGGGAGACCCAGTACTTC.

For this clone: At the DNA level, this CDR3 is encoded by other sequences in the same sample as well. V gene TRBV18 combines with J gene TRBJ1-5, with D uncertain. The CDR3 runs 13 residues. Deletions cut 3 bases from V and 1 base from J, with 4 bases between. Germline V lookup: CDR1 KGHSH, CDR2 LQKENI. The CDR3: CASSPSSNQPQHF. The CDR3 DNA follows: TGTGCCAGCTCACCTAGCAGCAATCAGCCCCAGCATTTT.

This clone was counted between two and nine times. The V gene is TRBV6-2 or TRBV6-3, the J gene TRBJ1-2; D is unresolved. This CDR3 is built from 13 residues. Germline V gene sequence: CDR1 MNHEY, CDR2 SVGEGT. V lost 3 bases and J 6 bases, leaving 11 bases between the germline ends. The CDR3 spells CASSYPFSDGYTF. Here the CDR3 DNA reads TGTGCCAGCAGTTATCCTTTTTCCGATGGCTACACCTTC.

The chain has TRBV7-9 and TRBJ2-2; D is perhaps TRBD1 (5 bases). Germline CDR1 and CDR2: SEHNR and FQNEAQ (reference sequence). This CDR3 has 15 amino acids. V lost 3 bases, J lost 4 bases, and 12 bases lay in between. The CDR3 loop reads CASSFVQGSTGELFF. The CDR3 region has the DNA TGTGCCAGCAGCTTTGTCCAGGGTAGCACCGGGGAGCTGTTTTTT.

The chain joins TRBV2 to TRBJ1-2, with D tentatively TRBD1 (5 bases). The germline gives CDR1 SNHLY, CDR2 FYNNEI. This CDR3 contains 15 residues. Trimming shortened V by 6 bases and J by 7 bases, and 21 bases separated the two germline ends. In DNA, the CDR3 is TGTGCCAGCAGGATCCAGGGCCTCCCGTTAAGTGGCTACACCTTC. Translation: CASRIQGLPLSGYTF.

This clone was detected once. The chain carries TRBV30 and TRBJ2-7, with a weak D call TRBD2 (5 bases). Germline values: CDR1 GTSNPN, CDR2 SVGIG (reference sequence). The CDR3 covers 15 residues. The V end lost 0 bases, the J end lost 3 bases, and 15 bases lay between the germline ends. CDR3 amino acids: CAWSVVGRGDYEQYF. CDR3 nucleotide sequence: TGTGCCTGGAGTGTAGTTGGACGGGGAGACTACGAGCAGTACTTC.

The CDR3 nucleotides are TGTGCCAGCAGCCCCAGAGGGGGAGGGGGGGCCAATCAGCCCCAGCATTTT. Encoded protein: CASSPRGGGGANQPQHF. The gene calls are TRBV7-2 and TRBJ1-5; D perhaps matches TRBD1 (6 bases). The CDR3 spans 17 residues. V shed 5 bases and J shed 3 bases, with 20 bases lying between them. The germline V gene has CDR1 SGHTA and CDR2 FQGNSA.

The chain carries TRBV28 and TRBJ1-4; D gene unclear. The V end was cut by 4 bases, the J end by 0 bases, with 6 bases between. CDR3 length: 14 amino acids. The germline V gene has CDR1 MDHEN and CDR2 SYDVKM. The CDR3 loop is CASSSQSTNEKLFF. The CDR3, as DNA: TGTGCCAGCAGTTCACAGTCAACTAATGAAAAACTGTTTTTT.

V gene TRBV5-4 combines with J gene TRBJ2-5; 7 bases fit TRBD2. Unmatched junction bases numbered 3, after V lost 0 bases and J lost 4 bases. CDR3 length equals 14 residues. The germline gives CDR1 SGHNT, CDR2 YYREEE (reference sequence). This CDR3 reads CASSLAGGGETQYF. The CDR3 bases are TGTGCCAGCAGCTTGGCGGGGGGAGGAGAGACCCAGTACTTC.

The J gene is TRBJ2-5, the V gene TRBV7-2; D is unclear. Per the germline V gene, CDR1 is SGHTA and CDR2 is FQGNSA. This CDR3 is 13 amino acids long. Trimming cost V 8 bases and J 1 base, with 11 bases left between them. The CDR3 DNA reads TGTGCCAGCGGCCAAGATCTCCAAGAGACCCAGTACTTC. Amino acid sequence: CASGQDLQETQYF.

In DNA, the CDR3 is TGTGCCAGCAGTCCTACTCGGGGGTTGAACTATGGCTACACCTTC. It is translated as CASSPTRGLNYGYTF. This chain links TRBV11-2 with TRBJ1-2; possible D gene TRBD1, 5 bases. The V end lost 6 bases, the J end lost 2 bases, and 16 bases lay between the germline ends. The germline gives CDR1 SGHAT, CDR2 FQNNGV. The CDR3 spans 15 residues.

CDR3 DNA: TGTGCCAGCAGCGAAGGTCTAGAACCTCAAGAGACCCAGTACTTC. Translated: CASSEGLEPQETQYF. The chain links TRBV9 to TRBJ2-5; D uncertain. CDR1 SGDLS and CDR2 YYNGEE come from the germline V gene. V lost 3 bases and J lost 2, with 14 bases in between. The CDR3 contains 15 residues.

The chain employs TRBV18 and TRBJ2-5; 7 nucleotides align to TRBD2. The CDR3 loop spans 15 amino acids. With 1 base clipped from V and 4 bases from J, the junction kept 6 bases outside the gene matches. Germline V gene sequence: CDR1 KGHSH, CDR2 LQKENI. As DNA, the CDR3 is TGTGCCAGCTCACCACTCGGGCGCGGGAGAGAGACCCAGTACTTC. This encodes CASSPLGRGRETQYF.

As concerns this clone: The germline gene is not matched at one end of the junction; a read error may be the cause. This sequence joins TRBV18 and TRBJ2-7; possible D gene TRBD1, 7 bases. CDR1 is KGHSH and CDR2 is LQKENI in the germline V gene. This CDR3 region has 15 residues. This CDR3 is CASSPEGQPSHEQYF. DNA of the CDR3: TGTGCCAGCTCACCGGAGGGACAGCCCTCCCACGAGCAGTACTTC.

The chain couples TRBV7-2 to TRBJ2-5; no definite D call. The germline V and J ends were trimmed by 1 base and 1 base, with 4 bases remaining between them. Germline V lookup: CDR1 SGHTA, CDR2 FQGNSA. The CDR3 runs to 13 residues. CDR3 nucleotides: TGTGCCAGCAGCTTAGTTCTCCAAGAGACCCAGTACTTC. Its translation: CASSLVLQETQYF.